A selection of T cell receptor beta chains follows, all from one sample in a study of T cell repertoires in cytomegalovirus infection. These TCRs' antigens remain unknown. MiXCR, run by TCRdb on the reads, gives a single entry per CDR3 protein. The sample has fewer than 1,000,000 distinct CDR3 sequences, around 31% seen once. This specimen consisted of cultured CD8+ T cells from PBMCs, obtained from culture after CMV antigen stimulation. These receptors were taken from a human donor in good health (CMV status not recorded). Some clones in this sample may be carry-over from other donors' samples. The CDR3 runs from the conserved cysteine through the conserved F or W. A D gene is named only where the DNA matches it firmly. The size entry is marked missing in some rows and otherwise reads once, few, many or a size class.

>TRBJ2-5|TRBV14|TRBD2|few
TGTGCCAGCAGCCAAGAGACTAGCGGGGGTCCCCAAGAGACCCAGTACTTC
CASSQETSGGPQETQYF
>TRBJ1-5|TRBV27|-|few
TGTGCCAGCGCCACGACCGGGGGCGGACAGCCCCAGCATTTT
CASATTGGGQPQHF
>TRBJ2-6|TRBV28|TRBD1|many
TGTGCCAGCAGTTCCTTCGGACAGGGGAACTCTGGGGCCAACGTCCTGACTTTC
CASSSFGQGNSGANVLTF
>TRBJ1-2|TRBV2|-|-
TGTGCCAGCAGTGACCCCCTTGACAGGTCTGCCTATGGCTACACCTTC
CASSDPLDRSAYGYTF
>TRBJ1-2|TRBV20-1|-|few
TGCAGTGCTACGGACAGAAACTATGGCTACACCTTC
CSATDRNYGYTF
>TRBJ2-2|TRBV2|-|few
TGTGCCACTGATGTGGAGACCGGGGAGCTGTTTTTT
CATDVETGELFF
>TRBJ1-6|TRBV27|-|-
TGTGCCAGCAGAGCGAGGGATGGCATATATAATTCACCCCTCCACTTT
CASRARDGIYNSPLHF
>TRBJ2-3|TRBV2|TRBD1|-
TGTGCCAGCAGTGGGGGACAGAGCACAGATACGCAGTATTTT
CASSGGQSTDTQYF
>TRBJ2-1|TRBV6-2/TRBV6-3|-|few
TGTGCCAGCAGTTACACAGGGGAGGGTTCCTACAATGAGCAGTTCTTC
CASSYTGEGSYNEQFF
>TRBJ2-3|TRBV27|TRBD2|-
TGTGCCAGCAGTTTAGGCGGGACTACGGGAACGCAGTATTTT
CASSLGGTTGTQYF
>TRBJ1-3|TRBV7-9|-|-
TGTGCCAGCTCGGGTATGGGGCAAGGAAACACCATATATTTT
CASSGMGQGNTIYF
>TRBJ1-1|TRBV28|TRBD1|few
TGTGCCAGCAGTTTAGGTCGCCGGACAGGAAAAAACACTGAAGCTTTCTTT
CASSLGRRTGKNTEAFF
>TRBJ2-1|TRBV6-4|TRBD2|-
TGTGCCAGCAGTGACGGGCTAGCGGGGGGCTTTTACAATGAGCAGTTCTTC
CASSDGLAGGFYNEQFF
>TRBJ1-1|TRBV7-2|-|many
TGTGCCAGCAGCTTAGGAACTTGGGGATGGAACACTGAAGCTTTCTTT
CASSLGTWGWNTEAFF
>TRBJ1-4|TRBV7-9|-|-
TGTGCCAGCAGCTTAGAACAGGAGAAGTTTTTT
CASSLEQEKFF
>TRBJ1-6|TRBV6-1|-|few
TGTGCCAGCACCCCCTTTATGGGGAATTCACCCCTCCACTTT
CASTPFMGNSPLHF
>TRBJ2-6|TRBV19|TRBD1|-
TGTGCCAGTAGCCTAGGGGGACAGGGTCGTTCTGGGGCCAACGTCCTGACTTTC
CASSLGGQGRSGANVLTF
>TRBJ1-2|TRBV27|-|-
TGTGCCACGGCTCCTGGGACTAACTATGGCTACACCTTC
CATAPGTNYGYTF
>TRBJ2-1|TRBV7-6|-|few
TGTGCCAGCAGCCAACCACGTGAGGGTGGCAATGAGCAGTTCTTC
CASSQPREGGNEQFF
>TRBJ2-3|TRBV4-3|TRBD2|-
TGCGCCAGCAGCCCGAATAGCGGGGGGGCTTCAGATACGCAGTATTTT
CASSPNSGGASDTQYF
>TRBJ2-7|TRBV19|TRBD1|-
TGTGCCAGTAGCCCCGGGACAGTCTCCTACGAGCAGTACTTC
CASSPGTVSYEQYF
>TRBJ2-3|TRBV20-1|-|-
TGCAGTGCAACCAACCCTAGCGCCAGTCGCAGCACAGATACGCAGTATTTT
CSATNPSASRSTDTQYF
>TRBJ2-5|TRBV5-4|-|few
TGTGCCAGCACCGGTTCGGAGCAAGAGACCCAGTACTTC
CASTGSEQETQYF
>TRBJ2-7|TRBV6-2/TRBV6-3|-|few
TGTGCCAGCAGTTACGCAGAGCGCTCCTACGAGCAGTACTTC
CASSYAERSYEQYF
>TRBJ2-1|TRBV5-4|TRBD1|-
TGTGCCAGCAGCTCCCGGGACAGCTTTTACAATGAGCAGTTCTTC
CASSSRDSFYNEQFF
>TRBJ2-5|TRBV7-4|-|few
TGTGCCAGCAGCCAATTCCAGGGTCAAGAGACCCAGTACTTC
CASSQFQGQETQYF
>TRBJ1-4|TRBV19|-|-
TGTGCCAGTAGGGCCGGAGGGAATGAAAGACTGTTTTTT
CASRAGGNERLFF
>TRBJ2-5|TRBV12-3/TRBV12-4|TRBD1|many
TGTGCCAGCAGTCTCGGGACAGTTCTCTGGGAAGAGACCCAGTACTTC
CASSLGTVLWEETQYF
>TRBJ2-2|TRBV7-9|TRBD1|many
TGTGCCAGCAGCTCCCAAGACAGGGTTACCGGGGAGCTGTTTTTT
CASSSQDRVTGELFF
>TRBJ1-5|TRBV4-1|-|-
TGTGCCAGCAGCCAAGATCCGAGTAGCAATCAGCCCCAGCATTTT
CASSQDPSSNQPQHF
>TRBJ1-6|TRBV2|-|-
TGTGCCAGCATTAGGCAGGGGTCGAATTCACCCCTCCACTTT
CASIRQGSNSPLHF
>TRBJ1-1|TRBV11-2|TRBD1|many
TGTGCCAGCAGCTTAGTACAGGGGCCGGGAATGAACACTGAAGCTTTCTTT
CASSLVQGPGMNTEAFF
>TRBJ2-1|TRBV7-2|-|few
TGTGCCAGCAGCTTAGAGGCTAGCGCTTTAAATGAGCAGTTCTTC
CASSLEASALNEQFF
>TRBJ1-2|TRBV5-5|-|-
TGTGCCAGCAGCTTCGGCACCCAGGGAAACTATGGCTACACCTTC
CASSFGTQGNYGYTF
>TRBJ2-5|TRBV5-4|-|-
TGTGCCAGCAGCACCGACAATGGCTACGAGACCCAGTACTTC
CASSTDNGYETQYF
>TRBJ2-2|TRBV12-3/TRBV12-4|TRBD2|-
TGTGCCAGCAGTCCCTCCTCGACTAGCGGCACCGGGGAGCTGTTTTTT
CASSPSSTSGTGELFF
>TRBJ2-1|TRBV6-2/TRBV6-3|-|-
TGTGCCAGCAGTTACCCCGCGTCCCGCTACAATGAGCAGTTCTTC
CASSYPASRYNEQFF
>TRBJ2-4|TRBV7-6|TRBD2|many
TGTGCCAGCAGCCTAGCGGGGGGGAACATTCAGTACTTC
CASSLAGGNIQYF
>TRBJ2-5|TRBV6-6|-|once
TGTGCCAGCAGTTACGACTCGACGAATTACCAAGAGACCCAGTACTTC
CASSYDSTNYQETQYF
>TRBJ2-7|TRBV6-6|TRBD1|-
TGTGCCAGCAGTTACTCGGAGACAGGGTTCTACGAGCAGTACTTC
CASSYSETGFYEQYF
>TRBJ2-1|TRBV12-3/TRBV12-4|-|-
TGTGCCAGCAGTTTCTCGCCTACACCTAAGTGGTATGAGCAGTTCTTC
CASSFSPTPKWYEQFF
>TRBJ1-1|TRBV6-2/TRBV6-3|-|many
TGTGCCAGCAGTTACTCGGGTGGCGGTGAAGCTTTCTTT
CASSYSGGGEAFF
>TRBJ1-6|TRBV7-8|-|many
TGTGCCAGCACCTGGGGAGAAGAGAGCTCCTATAATTCACCCCTCCACTTT
CASTWGEESSYNSPLHF
>TRBJ1-2|TRBV6-6|-|few
TGTGCCAGCAGGGATGGAGTAACCGGCTACACCTTC
CASRDGVTGYTF
>TRBJ1-4|TRBV7-6|-|-
TGTGCCAGCAGCGCGGACGGTGAAAAACTGTTTTTT
CASSADGEKLFF
>TRBJ1-5|TRBV5-5|-|few
TGTGCCAGCAGCTTGGGGCCGAGCCAGCCCCAGCATTTT
CASSLGPSQPQHF
>TRBJ1-5|TRBV4-1|-|-
TGCGCCAGCAGCCAAGAATATGAGGGGCATCAGCCCCAGCATTTT
CASSQEYEGHQPQHF
>TRBJ1-1|TRBV7-4|-|-
TGTGCCAGCAGCTTAGGACCGTCCGCAGGTTCAAACACTGAAGCTTTCTTT
CASSLGPSAGSNTEAFF
>TRBJ2-1|TRBV11-2|-|-
TGTGCCAGCAGCTTTGAGGACAATGAGCAGTTCTTC
CASSFEDNEQFF